This T cell receptor (beta chain) was captured by sequencing in a study of blood T cell repertoires in COVID-19. Germline assignment: CDR1 SGHNT and CDR2 YYREEE (reference sequence). This CDR3 contains 14 residues. V was pared by 4 bases and J by 3 bases, with 5 bases of the junction left unmatched. Participant ages covered about 18 to 95 years across about 25 US areas. The table came from immunoSEQ multiplex PCR; TCRdb's copy has only in-frame clones and leaves some out. The sample includes a few hundred thousand clones, 75% to 90% seen only once; the top ten take under 2.5%. The gene calls are TRBV5-4 and TRBJ2-7; 9 positions agree with TRBD1. Sequenced sample: PBMCs or T cells enriched from blood (not recorded which). The clonotype was recovered from a woman aged 18-35 years who had recovered from COVID-19. The CDR3 nucleotides are TGTGCCAGCAGCCCGGGACAGGGTTACTACGAGCAGTACTTC. Protein product: CASSPGQGYYEQYF.